This is a list of T cell receptor beta chains from one sample in a study of blood T cells in healthy people across ages. Using its own MiXCR run on the 5' RACE reads, TCRdb lists one record per CDR3 protein. The sample lists 550,000 to 750,000 distinct CDR3 sequences, around 21% occurring once. Sequencing used blood. These receptors came from a man aged 70 or older in good health. Both conserved end residues are part of each CDR3. A D gene is named only where the DNA matches it firmly. The size entry is marked missing in some rows and otherwise reads once, few, many or a size class.

len	abundance	j_gene	d_gene	v_gene	CDR3aa	CDR3nt
16	NA	TRBJ2-3	NA	TRBV21-1	CASSKKRETSTDTQYF	TGCGCCAGCAGCAAAAAGAGAGAAACTAGCACAGATACGCAGTATTTT
14	NA	TRBJ2-5	NA	TRBV10-1	CASSAADVRGTQYF	TGCGCCAGCAGTGCTGCGGACGTTCGGGGGACCCAGTACTTC
15	medium-sized	TRBJ2-5	NA	TRBV7-2	CASSSTGTDQETQYF	TGTGCCAGCAGCTCCACCGGGACCGACCAAGAGACCCAGTACTTC
8	NA	TRBJ1-5	NA	TRBV21-1	CATQVLYF	TGTGCCACCCAGGTTCTTTATTTT
13	few	TRBJ2-7	NA	TRBV9	CASSNGRGYEQYF	TGTGCCAGCAGCAATGGCCGAGGCTACGAGCAGTACTTC
17	many	TRBJ2-6	NA	TRBV2	CASTQSGRPSGANVLTF	TGTGCCAGCACCCAAAGCGGCAGACCATCTGGGGCCAACGTCCTGACTTTC
15	NA	TRBJ2-1	NA	TRBV15	CATSSPRQLNNEQFF	TGTGCCACCAGCAGCCCCAGGCAGCTAAACAATGAGCAGTTCTTC
13	few	TRBJ2-1	NA	TRBV5-1	CASSFGVKNEQFF	TGCGCCAGCAGCTTCGGGGTTAAGAATGAGCAGTTCTTC
19	few	TRBJ2-3	TRBD2	TRBV6-2/TRBV6-3	CASSYSPSLAGTITDTQYF	TGTGCCAGCAGTTACTCGCCGAGTCTAGCGGGAACGATAACAGATACGCAGTATTTT
15	NA	TRBJ2-7	TRBD2	TRBV6-6	CASSYTSGRGYEQYF	TGTGCCAGCAGTTACACTAGCGGGAGGGGCTACGAGCAGTACTTC
15	few	TRBJ2-5	TRBD2	TRBV6-1	CASSRAGGPEETQYF	TGTGCCAGCAGTCGCGCGGGAGGGCCTGAAGAGACCCAGTACTTC
17	NA	TRBJ1-2	NA	TRBV19	CASSANGDGNLVNGYTF	TGTGCCAGTAGTGCCAATGGGGATGGGAATTTAGTGAATGGCTACACCTTC
15	few	TRBJ2-1	TRBD2	TRBV12-3/TRBV12-4	CASSPSGDSYNEQFF	TGTGCCAGCAGTCCGAGCGGGGACTCCTACAATGAGCAGTTCTTC
14	many	TRBJ2-7	NA	TRBV28	CASSSMGGSYEQYF	TGTGCCAGCAGTTCCATGGGGGGATCCTACGAGCAGTACTTC
14	NA	TRBJ2-3	TRBD1	TRBV20-1	CSARGDRDADTQYF	TGCAGTGCTAGAGGGGACAGGGATGCAGATACGCAGTATTTT
13	NA	TRBJ2-1	TRBD2	TRBV20-1	CSAYGTSVNEQFF	TGCAGTGCGTACGGGACTAGTGTCAATGAGCAGTTCTTC
14	few	TRBJ2-2	NA	TRBV20-1	CSARLAGGPGELFF	TGCAGTGCTAGACTAGCCGGAGGTCCCGGGGAGCTGTTTTTT
12	few	TRBJ2-5	NA	TRBV6-2/TRBV6-3	CASSDFEETQYF	TGTGCCAGCAGTGACTTTGAAGAGACCCAGTACTTC
15	NA	TRBJ2-1	NA	TRBV7-7	CASSLGGALYNEQFF	TGTGCTAGCAGCTTAGGCGGGGCCCTATACAATGAGCAGTTCTTC
17	NA	TRBJ2-3	TRBD1	TRBV20-1	CSADWPAGGAGTDTQYF	TGCAGTGCCGACTGGCCCGCAGGGGGCGCGGGCACAGATACGCAGTATTTT
15	NA	TRBJ2-1	NA	TRBV27	CASSPRGARVDEQFF	TGTGCCAGCAGTCCCAGGGGGGCGCGCGTGGATGAGCAGTTCTTC
11	NA	TRBJ2-5	NA	TRBV6-5	CASTEQETQYF	TGTGCCAGCACCGAGCAAGAGACCCAGTACTTC
15	NA	TRBJ1-2	TRBD1	TRBV4-1	CASSQVGTGSYGYTF	TGCGCCAGCAGCCAAGTGGGGACAGGGAGCTATGGCTACACCTTC
21	NA	TRBJ2-5	NA	TRBV28	CASSLHSLRPTFPPFQETQYF	TGTGCCAGCAGTTTGCATTCCCTCCGGCCCACCTTCCCTCCCTTCCAAGAGACCCAGTACTTC
13	few	TRBJ2-1	TRBD2	TRBV2	CATPTSGYNEQFF	TGTGCCACACCGACTAGCGGCTACAATGAGCAGTTCTTC
15	few	TRBJ2-7	TRBD2	TRBV6-6	CASSYMTSGKYEQYF	TGTGCCAGCAGTTACATGACTAGCGGGAAATACGAGCAGTACTTC
15	many	TRBJ2-7	NA	TRBV11-2	CASSALQGGAYEQYF	TGTGCCAGCAGCGCACTACAGGGGGGGGCCTACGAGCAGTACTTC
15	NA	TRBJ2-5	NA	TRBV5-1	CASSLMGTIQETQYF	TGCGCCAGCAGCTTGATGGGCACTATCCAAGAGACCCAGTACTTC
13	few	TRBJ2-7	NA	TRBV28	CASVIRAPYEQYF	TGTGCCAGCGTTATAAGGGCGCCCTACGAGCAGTACTTC
14	many	TRBJ2-7	NA	TRBV25-1	CASSDSRELAEQYF	TGTGCCAGCAGTGATAGCCGGGAGCTTGCCGAGCAGTACTTC
14	NA	TRBJ2-7	NA	TRBV27	CASSWDGSSYEQYF	TGTGCCAGCAGTTGGGATGGAAGCTCCTACGAGCAGTACTTC
15	NA	TRBJ1-2	NA	TRBV28	CASSLFRQNNYGYTF	TGTGCCAGCAGTTTATTCCGGCAGAACAACTATGGCTACACCTTC
15	NA	TRBJ2-3	TRBD2	TRBV7-2	CASDLAGLPGDTQYF	TGTGCCAGCGACCTAGCGGGCCTCCCCGGGGATACGCAGTATTTT
14	few	TRBJ2-7	NA	TRBV6-2/TRBV6-3	CANSYSDNSYEQYF	TGTGCCAACAGTTACTCCGACAACTCCTACGAGCAGTACTTC
15	NA	TRBJ1-2	NA	TRBV6-5	CASSYDLSFSYGYTF	TGTGCCAGCAGTTACGATCTGTCATTCTCCTATGGCTACACCTTC
14	NA	TRBJ1-5	NA	TRBV28	CASSFGEGGQPQHF	TGTGCCAGCAGTTTCGGGGAGGGGGGCCAGCCCCAGCATTTT
14	few	TRBJ1-5	NA	TRBV6-6	CASSYGNGNQPQHF	TGTGCCAGCAGTTACGGCAATGGCAATCAGCCCCAGCATTTT
13	NA	TRBJ1-5	NA	TRBV10-3	CAISAAPEGPQHF	TGTGCCATCAGTGCGGCCCCCGAGGGGCCCCAGCATTTT
16	NA	TRBJ1-2	NA	TRBV12-3/TRBV12-4	CASSYGSGGTNYGYTF	TGTGCCAGCAGTTACGGTAGCGGGGGGACTAACTATGGCTACACCTTC
14	NA	TRBJ1-1	NA	TRBV7-9	CASSNMGGQTEAFF	TGTGCCAGCAGCAACATGGGAGGGCAAACTGAAGCTTTCTTT
13	NA	TRBJ2-4	TRBD1	TRBV18	CATLDRVKNIQYF	TGTGCCACCCTGGACAGGGTCAAAAACATTCAGTACTTC
14	NA	TRBJ2-3	TRBD2	TRBV6-4	CASSASGGADTQYF	TGTGCCAGCAGTGCTAGCGGGGGGGCAGATACGCAGTATTTT
14	few	TRBJ2-1	TRBD2	TRBV3-1	CASSQGTTRGGQFF	TGTGCCAGCAGCCAGGGGACGACCCGGGGGGGGCAGTTCTTC
12	few	TRBJ2-7	NA	TRBV2	CASRDQSDEQYF	TGTGCCAGCAGGGACCAGTCCGACGAGCAGTACTTC
17	NA	TRBJ2-1	TRBD2	TRBV4-1	CASSQDLGLTSYNEQFF	TGCGCCAGCAGCCAAGATCTGGGACTAACCTCCTACAATGAGCAGTTCTTC
12	NA	TRBJ2-5	NA	TRBV20-1	CSGGLIQETQYF	TGCAGTGGGGGACTGATCCAAGAGACCCAGTACTTC